This is a list of T cell receptor beta chains from one sample in a study of blood T cell repertoires in COVID-19. The table came from immunoSEQ multiplex PCR; TCRdb's copy has only in-frame clones and leaves some out. The data hold 65,000 or so clones, with 70% to 85% observed a single time. The sample comprised peripheral blood. The receptors originated from a man aged 55 to 70 with acute or convalescent COVID-19. Both conserved end residues are part of each CDR3. A D gene is named only where the DNA matches it firmly. Clone sizes are given selectively: once, few, many, or a class where the clone is expanded.

D gene	clone size	V gene	J gene	CDR3 DNA	CDR3 protein
.	.	TRBV11-3	TRBJ2-1	TGTGCCAGCAGCTTAACTTCCGGGGACTACAATGAGCAGTTCTTC	CASSLTSGDYNEQFF
.	.	TRBV9	TRBJ2-1	TGTGCCAGCAGCACAACAGGCAGCTCCTACAATGAGCAGTTCTTC	CASSTTGSSYNEQFF
.	.	TRBV5-6	TRBJ1-5	TGTGCCAGCAGCCCGGGACTCAATCAGCCCCAGCATTTT	CASSPGLNQPQHF
.	.	TRBV7-9	TRBJ2-4	TGTGCCAGCAGCGGATTGGAGGTTACACTAGCCAAAAACATTCAGTACTTC	CASSGLEVTLAKNIQYF
.	.	TRBV19	TRBJ2-7	TGTGCCAGTAGTATCTCGGGCAGGCGAGGGTACGAGCAGTACTTC	CASSISGRRGYEQYF
TRBD1	.	TRBV5-1	TRBJ2-7	TGCGCCAGCAGCTTGCAGCCGCAGGGACAGGGAAGCTACGAGCAGTACTTC	CASSLQPQGQGSYEQYF
.	once	TRBV10-3	TRBJ1-2	TGTGCCATCAGCGCGGGGTCCGAAGTCTATGGCTACACCTTC	CAISAGSEVYGYTF
.	.	TRBV27	TRBJ2-7	TGTGCCAGCAGCCCACAGGGCTACGAGCAGTACTTC	CASSPQGYEQYF
.	.	TRBV9	TRBJ1-1	TGTGCCAGCAGCGTAGTGATGGAGATGAACACTGAAGCTTTCTTT	CASSVVMEMNTEAFF
TRBD1	.	TRBV5-1	TRBJ1-5	TGCGCCAGCAGCTTGGTCGGATGGGACAGCCAACAGCCCCAGCATTTT	CASSLVGWDSQQPQHF
.	.	TRBV2	TRBJ1-5	TGTGCCAGCAGTGACAGGGATAGCAATCAGCCCCAGCATTTT	CASSDRDSNQPQHF
TRBD1	.	TRBV5-6	TRBJ1-2	TGTGCCAGCAGCTCGCTGACAGGGGAGAACTATGGCTACACCTTC	CASSSLTGENYGYTF
.	.	TRBV5-4	TRBJ1-1	TGTGCCAGCAGCCTAACAGGGTTAGCCACTGAAGCTTTCTTT	CASSLTGLATEAFF
.	.	TRBV2	TRBJ1-6	TGTGCCAGCAGCCTTGAGAGTTCACCCCTCCACTTT	CASSLESSPLHF
.	.	TRBV19	TRBJ2-7	TGTGCCAGTAGTAGGCAGGAATCCTCCTACGAGCAGTACTTC	CASSRQESSYEQYF
.	.	TRBV30	TRBJ1-4	TGTGCCTGGAGTGTACCACGGGCAACTAATGAAAAACTGTTTTTT	CAWSVPRATNEKLFF
.	.	TRBV5-4	TRBJ2-5	TGTGCCAGCAGCTTGACAGAGTACCAAGAGACCCAGTACTTC	CASSLTEYQETQYF
.	.	TRBV6-1	TRBJ2-3	TGTGCCAGCAGTGAATATGAGGGGGAAAATACGCAGTATTTT	CASSEYEGENTQYF
TRBD2	.	TRBV2	TRBJ2-3	TGTGCCACCCCCCAGGGACTAGCGGGGGGGGATACGCAGTATTTT	CATPQGLAGGDTQYF
TRBD1	.	TRBV14	TRBJ1-1	TGTGCCAGCAGCCTGTTGAGGGGGCAATCTGAAGCTTTCTTT	CASSLLRGQSEAFF
.	few	TRBV6-5	TRBJ2-3	TGTGCCAGCGGGGAGTTTACTAGCACAGATACGCAGTATTTT	CASGEFTSTDTQYF
TRBD2	.	TRBV7-9	TRBJ2-5	TGTGCCAGCAGCTCCGCTAGGGGCGGGGGGCTGAAGACCCAGTACTTC	CASSSARGGGLKTQYF
TRBD1	few	TRBV5-1	TRBJ1-3	TGCGCCAGCAGCTTCCTAACAGGGGCCGTGGACACCATATATTTT	CASSFLTGAVDTIYF
.	.	TRBV7-9	TRBJ2-3	TGTGCCAGCAGCTTAGTAGAGAGCACAGATACGCAGTATTTT	CASSLVESTDTQYF
TRBD1	medium-sized	TRBV19	TRBJ2-7	TGTGCCAGTAGTATGAACTCAGGACAGGCTCCCTACGAGCAGTACTTC	CASSMNSGQAPYEQYF
.	once	TRBV5-6	TRBJ1-2	TGTGCCAGCCTCGGGGCGGGGGATGGCTACACCTTC	CASLGAGDGYTF
.	once	TRBV6-5	TRBJ1-6	TGTGCCAGCAGTTACGGAGGGTGGAGGTCACCCCTCCACTTT	CASSYGGWRSPLHF
TRBD2	.	TRBV9	TRBJ2-1	TGTGCCAGCAGCGTATCCAGCGGGGGGGCTTGGGAGCAGTTCTTC	CASSVSSGGAWEQFF
.	.	TRBV7-7	TRBJ2-1	TGTGCTAGCAGCGCCAACCCAGGATACAATGAGCAGTTCTTC	CASSANPGYNEQFF
TRBD2	once	TRBV5-6	TRBJ2-5	TGTGCCAGCAGCTCCATGACTAGCGGAGAGACCCAGTACTTC	CASSSMTSGETQYF
TRBD2	.	TRBV24-1	TRBJ2-1	TGTGCCACCAGTGATTTCATTGGACTAGCGTCCCACAATGAGCAGTTCTTC	CATSDFIGLASHNEQFF
.	.	TRBV6-5	TRBJ1-1	TGTGCCAGCAGTCCTCCAGGGGCTCGTGAAGCTTTCTTT	CASSPPGAREAFF
.	.	TRBV11-1	TRBJ2-1	TGTGCCAGCAGCTTAAGAGGATACAATGAGCAGTTCTTC	CASSLRGYNEQFF
TRBD2	.	TRBV9	TRBJ2-3	TGTGCCAGCAGCGTTGGGGCGGGGGGGCCAGATACGCAGTATTTT	CASSVGAGGPDTQYF
.	.	TRBV19	TRBJ1-2	TGTGCCAGTAGTATCGGACATAATACTAACTATGGCTACACCTTC	CASSIGHNTNYGYTF
TRBD2	.	TRBV19	TRBJ2-2	TGTGCCAGTAGAAAAGGATTGCTAGCGGGGGGCACCGGGGAGCTGTTTTTT	CASRKGLLAGGTGELFF
.	.	TRBV5-4	TRBJ1-6	TGTGCCAGCAGCTTGATTCAGCAGGGATCACCCCTCCACTTT	CASSLIQQGSPLHF
TRBD2	medium-sized	TRBV4-2	TRBJ2-3	TGTGCCAGCAGCCCCCTAGAGCGGGGGACGGAAAATACGCAGTATTTT	CASSPLERGTENTQYF
.	.	TRBV20-1	TRBJ1-5	TGCAGTGCTAGTACGGGTGGAAGTAGCAATCAGCCCCAGCATTTT	CSASTGGSSNQPQHF
TRBD1	.	TRBV4-1	TRBJ1-1	TGCGCCAGCAGCCAACCGGACAGGGACGTGACTGAAGCTTTCTTT	CASSQPDRDVTEAFF
TRBD1	.	TRBV27	TRBJ2-1	TGTGCCAGCAGTTTAGGACAGGGGGTCAATGAGCAGTTCTTC	CASSLGQGVNEQFF
.	.	TRBV30	TRBJ1-1	TGTGCCTGGAGCCGGGGCACTGAAGCTTTCTTT	CAWSRGTEAFF
TRBD1	.	TRBV5-1	TRBJ2-1	TGCGCCAGCAGCTTGGCAGGGGGCGGCTACAATGAGCAGTTCTTC	CASSLAGGGYNEQFF
.	.	TRBV5-1	TRBJ1-1	TGCGCCAGCGGGCAAGCGGAGAACACTGAAGCTTTCTTT	CASGQAENTEAFF
.	.	TRBV20-1	TRBJ1-5	TGCAGTGCTAGTCGGGGTGGTATTATAGCCCAGCATTTT	CSASRGGIIAQHF
TRBD1	.	TRBV5-4	TRBJ1-1	TGTGCCAGCACCCCCCCCACAGGGGATAGTAAAGCTTTCTTT	CASTPPTGDSKAFF
TRBD1	.	TRBV5-1	TRBJ2-5	TGCGCCAGCAGCGCGACCCGACAGGGGGCGGGGGAGACCCAGTACTTC	CASSATRQGAGETQYF
TRBD1	.	TRBV11-1	TRBJ1-1	TGTGCCAGCAGCTTAGGGGACAGCCTGAACACTGAAGCTTTCTTT	CASSLGDSLNTEAFF
.	.	TRBV6-6	TRBJ2-7	TGTGCCAGCAAGACGGGATCCGAAACCTACGAGCAGTACTTC	CASKTGSETYEQYF
.	.	TRBV20-1	TRBJ2-3	TGCAGTGCTAGTGACCCCACGGGCACAGATACGCAGTATTTT	CSASDPTGTDTQYF
TRBD1	once	TRBV19	TRBJ2-7	TGTGCCAGTAGTCTCACCGGGACAGGGACATCCTACGAGCAGTACTTC	CASSLTGTGTSYEQYF
.	.	TRBV20-1	TRBJ1-2	TGCAGTGCTAGTTCCGGGTTTGACTATGGCTACACCTTC	CSASSGFDYGYTF
.	.	TRBV5-8	TRBJ2-5	TGTGCCAGCAGTCCTTGGGGGGTCCGGGAGACCCAGTACTTC	CASSPWGVRETQYF